These 17 T cell receptor beta chains were sequenced from one sample in a study of T cells in narcolepsy. Data came from immunoSEQ multiplex PCR; TCRdb stores just in-frame clones and leaves some out. Of 25,000 or so clones detected, approximately 80% appear once; the ten largest clones hold roughly 3.2%. The sample taken for sequencing was CD45RA- memory CD4+ T cells from PBMCs. The receptors here all came from a human donor with narcolepsy.

The V and J genes are TRBV5-8 and TRBJ1-5; D uncertain. From germline, CDR1 is SGHTS and CDR2 YDEGEE. Deletions cut 5 bases from V and 4 bases from J, with 10 bases between. CDR3 size: 13 residues. CDR3 in DNA: TGTGCCAGCAGGGCCTTCGGGAATCAGCCCCAGCATTTT. Translation: CASRAFGNQPQHF.

The chain couples TRBV6-1 to TRBJ2-3; 12 positions agree with TRBD2. J gave up 4 bases and V 2 bases, and 1 base lay outside the gene matches. The length of the CDR3 is 15 residues. Germline V lookup: CDR1 MNHNS, CDR2 SASEGT. The CDR3 DNA sequence: TGTGCCAGCAGTGAACTAGCGGGGGGGCCAGATACGCAGTATTTT. Translated, it gives CASSELAGGPDTQYF.

This clone was observed a single time. This chain links TRBV6-5 with TRBJ1-5, with D tentatively TRBD1 (6 bases). V gave up 5 bases and J gave up 9 bases, with 17 bases separating them. CDR3 length equals 14 residues. Germline V gives CDR1 MNHEY, CDR2 SVGAGI. CDR3: CASSETAGERPQHF. CDR3 in DNA: TGTGCCAGCAGTGAAACGGCAGGGGAAAGGCCCCAGCATTTT.

The CDR3 loop reads CASSLVAAGYEQYF. CDR3 nucleotides: TGTGCCAGCAGCTTAGTTGCAGCCGGTTACGAGCAGTACTTC. This chain connects TRBV7-2 to TRBJ2-7; D unclear. The CDR3 contains 14 residues. CDR1 is SGHTA, CDR2 FQGNSA, per germline. Trimming shortened V by 1 base and J by 4 bases, and 11 bases separated the two germline ends.

The chain combines TRBV4-1 with TRBJ2-1; D gene uncertain. Germline loops: CDR1 MGHRA, CDR2 YSYEKL. The CDR3 loop spans 13 amino acids. V dropped 0 bases and J dropped 10 bases, with 10 bases sitting between them. CDR3 bases: TGCGCCAGCAGCCAAGATAATGGGTTAGAGCAGTTCTTC. It specifies CASSQDNGLEQFF.

The V gene is TRBV30, the J gene TRBJ1-2, with TRBD1 identical over 8 bases. From germline, CDR1 is GTSNPN and CDR2 SVGIG (reference sequence). The CDR3 length is 17 residues. The V segment lost 2 bases and the J segment 5 bases; nucleotides outside the gene matches: 16. CDR3 in DNA: TGTGCCTGGAGTCCGACCTCCTCCCGACAGGGGAATTATGGCTACACCTTC. Translation gives CAWSPTSSRQGNYGYTF.

This chain uses TRBV18 with TRBJ2-1, with 12 bases identical to TRBD2. This CDR3 comprises 16 residues. The V and J ends lost 6 bases and 6 bases, in that order; junction bases with no gene match: 9. Germline-derived CDR1 and CDR2 are KGHSH and LQKENI. The DNA for the CDR3 is TGTGCCAGCTCCCCTAGCGGGGGGGCCGAATCCAATGAGCAGTTCTTC. Protein product: CASSPSGGAESNEQFF.

This chain links TRBV11-3 with TRBJ1-1, with a weak D call TRBD1 (5 bases). Between the trimmed V and J ends, which lost 5 bases and 1 base, there was a span of 11 bases. Germline CDR1 is SGHNT and CDR2 is YENEEA. CDR3 size: 14 residues. DNA of the CDR3: TGTGCCAGCAGCAAAGAGACAGAGAACACTGAAGCTTTCTTT. Protein product: CASSKETENTEAFF. Using reference TRBV11-3 and TRBJ1-1 for the parts outside the CDR3, the full variable domain is EAGVVQSPRYKIIEKKQPVAFWCNPISGHNTLYWYLQNLGQGPELLIRYENEEAVDDSQLPKDRFSAERLKGVDSTLKIQPAELGDSAVYLCASSKETENTEAFFGQGTRLTVV.

The J gene is TRBJ2-3, the V gene TRBV4-2; 8 nucleotides match TRBD1. Germline trimming cut 4 bases from V and 7 bases from J; bases unmatched to any gene: 16. The CDR3 loop spans 17 amino acids. Germline CDR1 and CDR2: LGHNA and YNFKEQ. The CDR3 sequence is CASSLTVSSGGMNTQYF. CDR3 DNA sequence: TGTGCCAGCAGCCTCACAGTAAGCTCAGGGGGCATGAATACGCAGTATTTT.

This clone has only one observation. This chain connects TRBV11-3 to TRBJ2-7, with 11 bases fitting TRBD2. J was trimmed by 6 bases and V by 4 bases; bases with no gene match: 8. Germline CDR1 reads SGHNT; CDR2 reads YENEEA. The CDR3 contains 15 residues. The CDR3 bases are TGTGCCAGCAGCTCCAGGACTAGCGGGTCCCGCGAGCAGTACTTC. Its translation is CASSSRTSGSREQYF.

For the CDR3, the DNA is TGTGCCAGCAGTTACTGGGCGGGTGGCTACACCTTC. It is translated as CASSYWAGGYTF. This chain connects TRBV6-5 to TRBJ1-2; D is undetermined. V was clipped by 1 base and J by 7 bases, with 7 bases between them. CDR3 size: 12 residues. Germline V gene sequence: CDR1 MNHEY, CDR2 SVGAGI.

The gene calls are TRBV7-2 and TRBJ1-2; TRBD1 matches 9 bases. CDR1 is SGHTA, CDR2 FQGNSA, per germline. After removal of 0 bases from V and 4 bases from J, the junction contained 6 bases not matched to a gene. The CDR3 totals 16 residues. As DNA, the CDR3 is TGTGCCAGCAGCTTAGCGGACAGGGGCTTGAGCTATGGCTACACCTTC. Amino acids: CASSLADRGLSYGYTF.

J is TRBJ1-2 and V is TRBV27; tentatively, D is TRBD1 (5 bases). V was pared by 5 bases and J by 0 bases, with 19 bases between. The germline V gene has CDR1 MNHEY and CDR2 SMNVEV (reference sequence). This CDR3 has 17 residues. CDR3 DNA: TGTGCCAGCAGTCCCTGGGGACGGAGAATAGCTAACTATGGCTACACCTTC. Residues: CASSPWGRRIANYGYTF.

The chain links TRBV2 to TRBJ2-3; 7 bases fit TRBD2. Trimming took 6 bases from V and 2 from J; bases not matched to a gene: 14. This CDR3 is 17 amino acids long. The germline V gene has CDR1 SNHLY and CDR2 FYNNEI. The CDR3 DNA is TGTGCCAGCAGCCCACTAGCGAAAAACACCGACACAGATACGCAGTATTTT. Translation: CASSPLAKNTDTDTQYF.

The V call is TRBV2, the J call TRBJ2-5; 14 bases agree with TRBD2. Germline CDR1 and CDR2: SNHLY and FYNNEI. V was pared by 4 bases and J by 6 bases, with 7 bases of the junction left unmatched. The CDR3 is 16 amino acids. This CDR3 reads CASSGLAGGPGKTQYF. For the CDR3, the DNA is TGTGCCAGCAGTGGACTAGCGGGGGGGCCGGGGAAGACCCAGTACTTC.

This clone was recorded once. The CDR3 here is CASRDPGQGIYGYTF. In DNA, the CDR3 is TGTGCCAGCAGGGACCCCGGACAGGGGATCTATGGCTACACCTTC. The V gene is TRBV6-5, the J gene TRBJ1-2, with TRBD1 identical over 9 bases. The J segment lost 4 bases and the V segment lost 6 bases, leaving 9 bases of the junction unmatched. Germline V CDR1 and CDR2: MNHEY, SVGAGI. CDR3 length: 15 residues.

The rearrangement joins TRBV9 to TRBJ2-5; TRBD1 might be the D (6 bases). Trimming removed 2 bases from V and 5 bases from J, with 13 bases in between. Per germline, CDR1 SGDLS and CDR2 YYNGEE. This CDR3 has 14 amino acids. CDR3 sequence: CASSVAIGGETQYF. The DNA for the CDR3 is TGTGCCAGCAGCGTGGCCATAGGGGGTGAGACCCAGTACTTC.